This entry features one T cell receptor (beta chain) sequence. Its antigen is not known. 5'RACE template switching built TCR beta cDNA with unique molecular identifiers. TCRdb derives one entry per CDR3 protein from the 5' RACE reads, leaving out DNA. The sample table includes 200,000 to 300,000 distinct CDR3 sequences. The data originate from a study of T cells expressing NK-cell markers. Overall study context: From sorted CD3+CD56+NKG2C+, CD3+CD56+NKG2C- and CD3+CD56-NKG2C+ T cells came the TCR beta repertoires. General study points: Evidence did not settle whether expanded NKG2C+ T cell clones targeted HCMV. Among CD8+ T cells from several donors, dominant NKG2C+ clonotypes accounted for roughly 1.0-7.0%.

Per germline, CDR1 SGHRS and CDR2 YFSETQ. This CDR3 comprises 13 residues. The sequencing input was blood T cells: a sorted CD56 or NKG2C T cell subset, CD4+ or CD8+ T cells, or bulk PBMC T cells (not recorded which). The chain joins TRBV5-1 to TRBJ2-7; the TRBD1 assignment by TCRdb is unverifiable without DNA. The receptor's source is a man younger than 35 in good health. CDR3 protein: CASSLVSGGEQYF.